These 15 T cell receptor beta chains share one sample of origin, sequenced in a study of blood T cell repertoires in COVID-19. The protocol was immunoSEQ multiplex PCR, while the TCRdb copy is restricted to in-frame clones and leaves out a portion. The sample carries 65,000 to 90,000 clones, 70% to 80% recorded once. Sequences were obtained from peripheral blood. Receptor source: a man aged 70 or older with COVID-19, enrolled during active disease.

This chain's CDR3 is CASGLAGVDEQFF. The CDR3 DNA follows: TGTGCCAGTGGACTAGCGGGAGTTGATGAGCAGTTCTTC. V and J are TRBV28 and TRBJ2-1; 13 bases are a match to TRBD2. Trimming at V came to 9 bases and at J to 8 bases, leaving 4 bases not matched to a gene. Germline V lookup: CDR1 MDHEN, CDR2 SYDVKM. The CDR3 spans 13 residues. The whole variable domain, remainder taken from reference TRBV28 and TRBJ2-1, is DVKVTQSSRYLVKRTGEKVFLECVQDMDHENMFWYRQDPGLGLRLIYFSYDVKMKEKGDIPEGYSVSREKKERFSLILESASTNQTSMYLCASGLAGVDEQFFGPGTRLTVL.

The chain employs TRBV29-1 and TRBJ2-1; possibly TRBD2 for D (5 bases). The CDR3 length is 12 residues. Germline lookup yields CDR1 SQVTM and CDR2 ANQGSEA. Between the trimmed V and J ends, which lost 7 bases and 4 bases, there was a span of 11 bases. The CDR3 sequence is CSATGEYNEQFF. In nucleotides, the CDR3 is TGCAGCGCTACTGGGGAGTACAATGAGCAGTTCTTC.

The genes are TRBV13 and TRBJ2-7, with a tentative D call TRBD1 (6 bases). The germline V gene encodes CDR1 PRHDT and CDR2 FYEKMQ (reference sequence). The length of the CDR3 is 14 residues. V lost 3 bases and J lost 1, with 10 bases in between. CDR3: CASSFDRTSYEQYF. The CDR3 DNA reads TGTGCCAGCAGCTTCGACAGGACATCCTACGAGCAGTACTTC.

The chain employs TRBV3-1 (or the pseudogene TRBV3-2) and TRBJ1-6; 7 positions agree with TRBD1. V lost 6 bases and J lost 7; bases outside the gene matches: 9. CDR3 size: 15 residues. Germline loops: CDR1 LGHDT, CDR2 YNNKEL (reference sequence). The CDR3 bases are TGTGCCAGCAGTCGGGGACAGCCCCAAAATTCACCCCTCCACTTT. Its protein product is CASSRGQPQNSPLHF.

This sequence joins TRBV18 and TRBJ1-6, with 10 bases fitting TRBD1. With 4 bases clipped from V and 8 bases from J, the junction kept 2 bases outside the gene matches. This CDR3 has 14 residues. Germline lookup yields CDR1 KGHSH and CDR2 LQKENI. This CDR3 reads CASSRDRGDSPLHF. The CDR3 DNA reads TGTGCCAGCTCACGGGACAGGGGAGATTCACCCCTCCACTTT.

This clone has more than one count but fewer than ten. This chain connects TRBV28 to TRBJ1-1, with D perhaps matching TRBD1 (5 bases). Germline CDR1 is MDHEN and CDR2 is SYDVKM. The CDR3 has 14 residues. V dropped 2 bases and J dropped 4 bases, with 11 bases sitting between them. DNA for the CDR3: TGTGCCAGCAGTTTAGGCAGGGTGGTCACTGAAGCTTTCTTT. Residues: CASSLGRVVTEAFF.

The chain has TRBV2 and TRBJ1-1; D is uncertain. CDR1 and CDR2 from the germline V gene are SNHLY and FYNNEI. Trimming cost V 7 bases and J 3 bases, with 12 bases left between them. This CDR3 has 13 amino acids. CDR3 bases: TGTGCCAGCACCACCCAGGAGGACACTGAAGCTTTCTTT. Translated, it gives CASTTQEDTEAFF.

About this clone itself: Different DNA sequences within this sample yield the same CDR3. The V call is TRBV19, the J call TRBJ1-1; TRBD1 agrees at 7 bases. Germline V lookup: CDR1 LNHDA, CDR2 SQIVND (reference sequence). With 5 bases clipped from V and 0 bases from J, the junction kept 3 bases outside the gene matches. CDR3 size: 14 residues. The CDR3: CASSEGQLNTEAFF. The CDR3 DNA reads TGTGCCAGTAGTGAGGGACAGCTGAACACTGAAGCTTTCTTT.

The J gene is TRBJ1-5, the V gene TRBV28, with D possibly TRBD1 on 5 matching bases. This CDR3 is built from 16 residues. CDR1 is MDHEN and CDR2 is SYDVKM in the germline V gene. Between the trimmed V and J ends, which lost 6 bases and 2 bases, there was a span of 17 bases. The CDR3 bases are TGTGCCAGCAGCTCGCCCCCAGGGAATGGCAATCAGCCCCAGCATTTT. Protein sequence: CASSSPPGNGNQPQHF. Supplemented by reference TRBV28 and TRBJ1-5, the full variable domain reads DVKVTQSSRYLVKRTGEKVFLECVQDMDHENMFWYRQDPGLGLRLIYFSYDVKMKEKGDIPEGYSVSREKKERFSLILESASTNQTSMYLCASSSPPGNGNQPQHFGDGTRLSIL.

Only one count was recorded for this clone. The chain employs TRBV5-1 and TRBJ2-3, with TRBD2 identical over 9 bases. This CDR3 contains 19 residues. V dropped 1 base and J dropped 1; count of bases not matched to a gene: 13. In germline, CDR1 is SGHRS, CDR2 YFSETQ. This CDR3 reads CASSLWSSGSGGRTDTQYF. The CDR3 region has the DNA TGCGCCAGCAGCTTGTGGAGTAGCGGGAGTGGCGGACGCACAGATACGCAGTATTTT.

The rearrangement uses TRBV14 and TRBJ1-2, with a weak D call TRBD1 (6 bases). Germline V gene lookup returns CDR1 SGHDN and CDR2 FVKESK. This CDR3 has 13 residues. Trimming left V 4 bases short and J 2 bases short, with 8 bases between. CDR3 loop: CASSRDTNYGYTF. The CDR3 DNA reads as TGTGCCAGCAGCCGGGACACCAACTATGGCTACACCTTC.

V usage is TRBV5-6 and J usage is TRBJ2-1; D possibly corresponds to TRBD2 (5 bases). Germline V lookup: CDR1 SGHDT, CDR2 YYEEEE. V lost 4 bases and J lost 0, with 11 bases in between. The CDR3 contains 15 residues. CDR3 sequence: CASSLGLLSYNEQFF. In nucleotides, the CDR3 is TGTGCCAGCAGCCTCGGACTCCTCTCCTACAATGAGCAGTTCTTC.

This rearrangement joins TRBV29-1 to TRBJ1-1; no definite D call. The CDR3 runs to 13 residues. Germline V lookup: CDR1 SQVTM, CDR2 ANQGSEA. CDR3 in amino acids: CSTLPGSGTEAFF. The CDR3 DNA sequence: TGCAGTACCCTTCCGGGAAGTGGGACTGAAGCTTTCTTT.

The chain has TRBV25-1 and TRBJ1-2; 11 bases map to TRBD1. V was pared by 3 bases and J by 2 bases, with 2 bases of the junction left unmatched. The germline V gene has CDR1 MGHDK and CDR2 SYGVNS. The CDR3 spans 15 residues. CDR3 protein: CASSDRDRGNYGYTF. CDR3 in DNA: TGTGCCAGCAGTGATCGGGACAGGGGGAACTATGGCTACACCTTC.

V and J are TRBV5-1 and TRBJ1-2; 11 nucleotides line up with TRBD1. Germline lookup yields CDR1 SGHRS and CDR2 YFSETQ. CDR3 size: 15 residues. V lost 4 bases to trimming and J lost 5 bases; unmatched junction nucleotides: 7. CDR3 nucleotide sequence: TGCGCCAGCAGCCTTGGACAGGGGGCGAGGTATGGCTACACCTTC. This gives the protein CASSLGQGARYGYTF.